This TCR beta chain was identified during a study of chemoradiotherapy in HPV16-positive cancers. Study summary: Candidate HPV-specific clones and shared TCR motifs came from a couple of HPV16-positive patients.

With regard to this clone: The antigen remains unidentified.

Study findings and constraints: HPV-specific T cells were functionally defined from only two HPV16-positive patients. Non-HPV-specific T cells did not expand in tumors during treatment, whereas candidate HPV-specific clones and E7-related motifs did. In HPV16-positive patients, HPV-responsive T-cell expansion tracked better recurrence-free survival.

J was trimmed by 4 bases and V by 2 bases; bases with no gene match: 6. Germline V CDR1 and CDR2: SNHLY, FYNNEI. The CDR3 covers 15 residues. Data came from immunoSEQ multiplex PCR; TCRdb stores just in-frame clones and leaves some out. The sample records about 2,400 clones, roughly nine tenths being singletons. The chain is built from TRBV2 and TRBJ2-7; the match to TRBD1 covers 9 bases. The TCR originated in a human donor with HPV-associated anogenital cancer. Sample: tumor tissue, taken from a patient who underwent chemoradiotherapy. CDR3 nucleotides: TGTGCCAGCAGTGAACGGACAGGGGTTGGTTACGAGCAGTACTTC. Translated: CASSERTGVGYEQYF.